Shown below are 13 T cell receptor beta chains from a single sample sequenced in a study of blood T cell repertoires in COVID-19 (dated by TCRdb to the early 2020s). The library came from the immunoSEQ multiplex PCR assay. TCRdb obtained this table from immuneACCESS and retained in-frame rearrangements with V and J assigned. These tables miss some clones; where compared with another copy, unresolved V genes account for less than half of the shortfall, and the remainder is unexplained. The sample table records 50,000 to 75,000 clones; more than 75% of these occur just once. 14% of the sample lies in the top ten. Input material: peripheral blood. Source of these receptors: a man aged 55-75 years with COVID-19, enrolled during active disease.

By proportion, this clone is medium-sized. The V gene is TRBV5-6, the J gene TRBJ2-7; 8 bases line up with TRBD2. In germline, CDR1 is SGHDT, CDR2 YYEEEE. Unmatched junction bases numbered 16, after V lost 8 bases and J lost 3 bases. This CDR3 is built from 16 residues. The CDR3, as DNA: TGTGCCAGTACCCCCGGGGGGCGGGAGGCGAGCTACGAGCAGTACTTC. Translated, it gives CASTPGGREASYEQYF.

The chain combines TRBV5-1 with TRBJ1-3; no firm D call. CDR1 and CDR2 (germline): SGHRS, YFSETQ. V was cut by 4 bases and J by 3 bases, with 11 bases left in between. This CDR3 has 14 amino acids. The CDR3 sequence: CASSLGVDGNTIYF. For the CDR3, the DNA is TGCGCCAGCAGCCTCGGGGTGGATGGAAACACCATATATTTT.

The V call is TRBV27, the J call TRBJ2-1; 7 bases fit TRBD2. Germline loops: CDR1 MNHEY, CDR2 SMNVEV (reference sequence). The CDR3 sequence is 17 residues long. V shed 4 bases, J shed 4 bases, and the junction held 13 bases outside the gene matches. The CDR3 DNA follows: TGTGCCAGCAGTTCCGCGGTTGGGAGCGGGAATTACAATGAGCAGTTCTTC. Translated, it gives CASSSAVGSGNYNEQFF.

The CDR3 DNA reads TGTGCCAGTAGAGACCTGACAGGGGGGAACGGGGAGCTGTTTTTT. It codes for CASRDLTGGNGELFF. V usage is TRBV19 and J usage is TRBJ2-2, with 9 bases fitting TRBD1. This CDR3 spans 15 amino acids. Germline lookup yields CDR1 LNHDA and CDR2 SQIVND (reference sequence). The J segment lost 7 bases and the V segment lost 6 bases, leaving 9 bases of the junction unmatched.

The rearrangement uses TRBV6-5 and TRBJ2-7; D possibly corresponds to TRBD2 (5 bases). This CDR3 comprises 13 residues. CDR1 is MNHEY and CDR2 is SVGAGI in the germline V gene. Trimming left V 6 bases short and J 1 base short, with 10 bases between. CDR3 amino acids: CASRPTGSYEQYF. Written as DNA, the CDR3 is TGTGCCAGCAGACCCACGGGATCCTACGAGCAGTACTTC.

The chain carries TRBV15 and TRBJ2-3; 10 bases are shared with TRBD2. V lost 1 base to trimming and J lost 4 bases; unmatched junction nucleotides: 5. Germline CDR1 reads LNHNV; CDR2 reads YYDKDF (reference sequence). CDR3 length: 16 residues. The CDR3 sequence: CATSRGLAGAADTQYF. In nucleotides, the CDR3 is TGTGCCACCAGCAGAGGCCTAGCGGGGGCGGCAGATACGCAGTATTTT.

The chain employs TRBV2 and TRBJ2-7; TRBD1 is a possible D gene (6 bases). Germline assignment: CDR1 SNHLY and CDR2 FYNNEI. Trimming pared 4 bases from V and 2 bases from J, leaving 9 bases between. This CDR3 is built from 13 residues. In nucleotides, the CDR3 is TGTGCCAGCAGTGTCCCAGGGGCCTACGAGCAGTACTTC. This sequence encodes CASSVPGAYEQYF.

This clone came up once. The CDR3 sequence is CASKGVHSGANVLTF. For the CDR3, the DNA is TGTGCCAGTAAAGGGGTACATTCTGGGGCCAACGTCCTGACTTTC. The V gene is TRBV19, the J gene TRBJ2-6, with a weak D call TRBD1 (5 bases). Germline V lookup: CDR1 LNHDA, CDR2 SQIVND (reference sequence). The V end lost 7 bases, the J end lost 1 base, and 11 bases lay between the germline ends. The CDR3 runs to 15 residues.

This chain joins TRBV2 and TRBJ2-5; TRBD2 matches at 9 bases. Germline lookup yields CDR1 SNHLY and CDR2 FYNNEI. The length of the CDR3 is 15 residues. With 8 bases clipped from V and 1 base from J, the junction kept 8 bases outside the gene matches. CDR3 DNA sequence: TGTGCCAGCGCGGCTAGCGGGGCCCCCCAAGAGACCCAGTACTTC. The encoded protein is CASAASGAPQETQYF. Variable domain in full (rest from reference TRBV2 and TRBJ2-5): EPEVTQTPSHQVTQMGQEVILRCVPISNHLYFYWYRQILGQKVEFLVSFYNNEISEKSEIFDDQFSVERPDGSNFTLKIRSTKLEDSAMYFCASAASGAPQETQYFGPGTRLLVL.

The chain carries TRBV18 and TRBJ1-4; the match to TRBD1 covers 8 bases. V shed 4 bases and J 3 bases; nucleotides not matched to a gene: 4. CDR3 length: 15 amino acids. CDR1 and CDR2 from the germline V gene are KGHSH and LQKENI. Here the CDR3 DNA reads TGTGCCAGCTCACAGGGACAGGCAGCTAATGAAAAACTGTTTTTT. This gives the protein CASSQGQAANEKLFF. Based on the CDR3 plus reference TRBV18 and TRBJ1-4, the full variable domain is NAGVMQNPRHLVRRRGQEARLRCSPMKGHSHVYWYRQLPEEGLKFMVYLQKENIIDESGMPKERFSAEFPKEGPSILRIQQVVRGDSAAYFCASSQGQAANEKLFFGSGTQLSVL.

CDR3 amino acids: CASSQPTRNTGELFF. DNA of the CDR3: TGCGCCAGCAGCCAGCCGACAAGGAACACCGGGGAGCTGTTTTTT. The chain has TRBV4-1 and TRBJ2-2; D is ambiguous. The CDR3 loop spans 15 amino acids. Trimming took off 3 bases at V and 1 base at J, with 9 bases between the two ends. Germline-derived CDR1 and CDR2 are MGHRA and YSYEKL.

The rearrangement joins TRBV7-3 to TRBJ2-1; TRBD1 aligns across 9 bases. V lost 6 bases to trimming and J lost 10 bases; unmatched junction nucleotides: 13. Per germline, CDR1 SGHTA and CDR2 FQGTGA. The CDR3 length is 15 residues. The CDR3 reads CASSPPGQGAGEQFF. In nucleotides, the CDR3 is TGTGCCAGCAGTCCGCCGGGACAGGGTGCGGGCGAGCAGTTCTTC.

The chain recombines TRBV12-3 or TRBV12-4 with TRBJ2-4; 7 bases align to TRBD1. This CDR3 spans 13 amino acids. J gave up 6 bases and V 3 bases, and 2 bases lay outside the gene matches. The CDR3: CASSLGQINIQYF. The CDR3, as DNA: TGTGCCAGCAGTTTGGGACAGATAAACATTCAGTACTTC.